This T cell receptor (beta chain) was recovered during a study of cytomegalovirus exposure and HLA in healthy donors. Study-level results: Later on, a genetic analysis was performed. It linked a missense variant in DCLRE1C with V- and J-gene trimming of TCR beta. According to an earlier analysis, most TCR beta V segments yielded productive rearrangements about 87% or about 30% of the time. Roughly uniform sequencing depth across donors was assumed, possibly incorrectly.

The PCR was carried out with 60 Vbeta primers and 13 Jbeta primers. Libraries were prepared by immunoSEQ multiplex PCR; TCRdb keeps only in-frame clonotypes and omits some of them. The sample holds under 200,000 clones, approximately 83% seen once. CDR1 is SGHKS and CDR2 is YYEKEE in the germline V gene (reference sequence). The V and J ends lost 0 bases and 6 bases respectively, with 13 bases between them. This CDR3 has 14 residues. This clone was detected once. Antigen unknown. The source of this sequence is a man aged 18 to 29 in good health and CMV-seropositive. The specimen sequenced was PBMCs. This rearrangement joins TRBV5-5 to TRBJ2-7; TRBD2 might be the D (5 bases). In DNA, the CDR3 is TGTGCCAGCAGCTTGGCCGGGGTCGCGAGCGAGCAGTACTTC. Its translation: CASSLAGVASEQYF.